This T cell receptor (beta chain) is drawn from a study of cytomegalovirus exposure and HLA in healthy donors. Study details: Later, an analysis reported that the 120 or so validation repertoires had used the same platform as the 550 to 750 first-cohort repertoires.

Study results and limitations: The authors enumerated over 150 TCR beta chains as linked to cytomegalovirus. Specificity for CMV antigens was confirmed in vitro for a few of the CMV-associated chains.

This clone was seen only once. The antigen is unknown. Separate from the approximately 670-subject first cohort was the approximately 120-subject validation cohort, to which the donors belonged. The assay was immunoSEQ multiplex PCR, and TCRdb's table has in-frame clones only and misses some. Altogether 150,000 or so clones are present, 80% to 90% being singletons, with the ten largest covering about a fifth. In germline, CDR1 is SGHAT, CDR2 FQNNGV. This CDR3 spans 15 amino acids. The J segment lost 4 bases and the V segment lost 3 bases, leaving 7 bases of the junction unmatched. The chain combines TRBV11-2 with TRBJ2-7; 9 positions match TRBD2. Sequences were obtained from PBMCs. This TCR came from a man younger than 30 in good health and CMV-seropositive. DNA of the CDR3: TGTGCCAGCAGCTTGTATCTGGGACTAGCTTACGAGCAGTACTTC. Its translation is CASSLYLGLAYEQYF. Full variable domain (outside the CDR3, taken from reference TRBV11-2 and TRBJ2-7): EAGVAQSPRYKIIEKRQSVAFWCNPISGHATLYWYQQILGQGPKLLIQFQNNGVVDDSQLPKDRFSAERLKGVDSTLKIQPAKLEDSAVYLCASSLYLGLAYEQYFGPGTRLTVT.